The 20 T cell receptor beta chains given below trace back to one sample, sequenced in a study of CD8+ T cells in alopecia areata. Indicated treatment: oral pan-JAK inhibitor, 5-10 mg twice daily. After isolation, RNA underwent reverse transcription to generate cDNA as the sequencing template. Clones were sequenced by immunoSEQ multiplex PCR, and TCRdb holds only the in-frame ones, with some missing. In the table there are fewer than 250,000 clones, roughly 60% of which are singletons. The starting material was CD4+ T cells sorted from blood, obtained at week 24, from a patient treated with tofacitinib. Receptors originate from a human donor with alopecia areata.

This clone was seen a handful of times. V is TRBV25-1 and J is TRBJ2-1, with TRBD2 as a possible D gene (6 bases). Germline lookup yields CDR1 MGHDK and CDR2 SYGVNS. The germline V and J ends were trimmed by 8 bases and 4 bases, with 12 bases remaining between them. The CDR3 loop spans 13 amino acids. CDR3 sequence reads: CASAAGSYNEQFF. The CDR3 coding sequence is TGTGCCAGCGCCGCGGGGTCTTACAATGAGCAGTTCTTC. The whole variable domain, remainder taken from reference TRBV25-1 and TRBJ2-1, is EADIYQTPRYLVIGTGKKITLECSQTMGHDKMYWYQQDPGMELHLIHYSYGVNSTEKGDLSSESTVSRIRTEHFPLTLESARPSHTSQYLCASAAGSYNEQFFGPGTRLTVL.

The J gene is TRBJ2-3, the V gene TRBV7-2, with 7 bases that match TRBD2. The V gene end was trimmed by 0 bases and the J gene end by 9 bases; junction bases not matched to a gene: 6. The CDR3 has 14 amino acids. Germline values: CDR1 SGHTA, CDR2 FQGNSA. CDR3 nucleotides: TGTGCCAGCAGCTTAGCAGGTGGCGGGGGAACGCAGTATTTT. It encodes CASSLAGGGGTQYF.

This chain links TRBV30 with TRBJ2-1, with unresolved D. Trimming left V 1 base short and J 0 bases short, with 1 base between. CDR1 is GTSNPN and CDR2 is SVGIG in the germline V gene (reference sequence). CDR3 size: 12 residues. The DNA of the CDR3 is TGTGCCTGGAGTGGCTCCTACAATGAGCAGTTCTTC. It specifies CAWSGSYNEQFF.

The chain joins TRBV30 to TRBJ1-1; 11 bases match TRBD1. CDR3 size: 15 residues. CDR1 and CDR2 from the germline V gene are GTSNPN and SVGIG (reference sequence). With 5 bases clipped from V and 2 bases from J, the junction kept 7 bases outside the gene matches. The CDR3 nucleotides read TGTGCCTGGTCGGGACAGGGGGAGCGCAACACTGAAGCTTTCTTT. This codes for CAWSGQGERNTEAFF.

The rearrangement uses TRBV7-2 and TRBJ2-2; TRBD2 matches at 13 bases. In germline, CDR1 is SGHTA, CDR2 FQGNSA. Trimming took 4 bases from V and 1 from J; bases not matched to a gene: 0. There are 16 residues in the CDR3. The CDR3 sequence: CASSWTSGGNTGELFF. The CDR3 DNA follows: TGTGCCAGCAGCTGGACTAGCGGGGGGAACACCGGGGAGCTGTTTTTT.

The chain links TRBV5-6 to TRBJ1-2; no firm D call. Trimming took off 5 bases at V and 6 bases at J, with 14 bases between the two ends. The V gene's germline CDR1 is SGHDT and CDR2 YYEEEE. This CDR3 is built from 13 residues. The CDR3 sequence: CASSGGRSDGYTF. The CDR3 DNA sequence: TGTGCCAGCAGTGGTGGCAGATCGGATGGCTACACCTTC.

The chain combines TRBV4-3 with TRBJ2-1; 8 bases agree with TRBD1. This CDR3 contains 13 residues. The germline gives CDR1 LGHNA, CDR2 YSLEER. Trimming took 4 bases from V and 8 from J; bases not matched to a gene: 4. The CDR3 reads CASSLIQGDEQFF. CDR3 in DNA: TGCGCCAGCAGCCTCATACAGGGGGATGAGCAGTTCTTC.

Only a few counts were recorded for this clone. The chain has TRBV10-3 and TRBJ2-3, with D perhaps TRBD2 (6 bases). The V gene's germline CDR1 is ENHRY and CDR2 SYGVKD. The CDR3 runs 13 residues. V was clipped by 7 bases and J by 3 bases, with 11 bases between them. The CDR3 region is CAIKRATTDTQYF. As DNA, the CDR3 is TGTGCCATCAAGCGGGCTACAACAGATACGCAGTATTTT.

In its sample, this clone was seen a few times. The chain employs TRBV29-1 and TRBJ2-7; D uncertain. Germline V gives CDR1 SQVTM, CDR2 ANQGSEA. This CDR3 is built from 13 residues. V was clipped by 1 base and J by 2 bases, with 9 bases between them. CDR3 nucleotides: TGCAGCGTTGAAGGTGGGCAGACCTACGAGCAGTACTTC. This gives the protein CSVEGGQTYEQYF.

This clone was detected only once. The chain joins TRBV19 to TRBJ2-1; weak D call: TRBD1 (6 bases). Trimming took 3 bases from V and 0 from J, leaving 9 bases between them. The germline V gene has CDR1 LNHDA and CDR2 SQIVND (reference sequence). The CDR3 consists of 15 residues. The DNA of the CDR3 is TGTGCCAGTAGTATGGGGGCCCTCTCCTACAATGAGCAGTTCTTC. Protein: CASSMGALSYNEQFF.

This chain uses TRBV11-2 with TRBJ2-7; 8 positions agree with TRBD1. Germline CDR1 SGHAT, CDR2 FQNNGV. The J segment lost 5 bases and the V segment lost 5 bases, leaving 8 bases of the junction unmatched. The CDR3 loop spans 14 amino acids. The CDR3 spells CASSPQGASDEQYF. As DNA, the CDR3 is TGTGCCAGCAGCCCCCAGGGGGCGTCGGACGAGCAGTACTTC.

J is TRBJ1-1 and V is TRBV14; D unclear. The CDR3 covers 13 residues. Germline values: CDR1 SGHDN, CDR2 FVKESK. V was pared by 4 bases and J by 7 bases, with 13 bases between. DNA for the CDR3: TGTGCCAGCAGCCCCCAGGCAGGACTTGAAGCTTTCTTT. Amino acids: CASSPQAGLEAFF.

This clone has a handful of counts. The rearrangement uses TRBV18 and TRBJ2-3, with D possibly being TRBD1 or TRBD2 (5 bases each). The CDR3 loop spans 15 amino acids. The germline gives CDR1 KGHSH, CDR2 LQKENI. Trimming cost V 4 bases and J 2 bases, with 13 bases left between them. The CDR3 reads CASSRDGASTDTQYF. The CDR3 DNA follows: TGTGCCAGCTCACGGGACGGAGCCTCCACAGATACGCAGTATTTT.

DNA of the CDR3: TGTGCCAGCCACAGCCTAGGTGGCTACACCTTC. This sequence encodes CASHSLGGYTF. The chain joins TRBV6-5 to TRBJ1-2; D ambiguous. Germline CDR1 is MNHEY and CDR2 is SVGAGI. The CDR3 covers 11 residues. V was pared by 8 bases and J by 7 bases, with 11 bases between.

This chain links TRBV7-2 with TRBJ2-3; no reliable D call. The CDR3 extends over 12 amino acids. Germline V gene lookup returns CDR1 SGHTA and CDR2 FQGNSA. V lost 5 bases and J lost 8, with 11 bases in between. This CDR3 reads CASSPPVGTQYF. The CDR3, as DNA: TGTGCCAGCAGCCCGCCGGTGGGTACGCAGTATTTT.

This clone was found many times. The J gene is TRBJ2-1, the V gene TRBV29-1, with D unresolved. The CDR3 runs to 10 residues. Trimming pared 4 bases from V and 5 bases from J, leaving 3 bases between. CDR1 and CDR2 (germline): SQVTM, ANQGSEA. Written as DNA, the CDR3 is TGCAGCGTTGGGAACAATGAGCAGTTCTTC. Amino acids: CSVGNNEQFF.

The rearrangement uses TRBV7-6 and TRBJ1-1, with D possibly matching TRBD1 (5 bases). Germline V gene sequence: CDR1 SGHVS, CDR2 FNYEAQ. There are 14 residues in the CDR3. Trimming took off 2 bases at V and 2 bases at J, with 9 bases between the two ends. CDR3 in DNA: TGTGCCAGCAGCTTAAACAGGAGAAACACTGAAGCTTTCTTT. Translation: CASSLNRRNTEAFF.

V is TRBV27 and J is TRBJ2-4; the match to TRBD2 covers 8 bases. The germline V gene encodes CDR1 MNHEY and CDR2 SMNVEV (reference sequence). J lost 1 base, V lost 5 bases, and 7 bases had no gene match. The CDR3 consists of 16 residues. CDR3 nucleotide sequence: TGTGCCAGCAGTCCCTCAGCGGGGGCGGCCAAAAACATTCAGTACTTC. It yields the protein CASSPSAGAAKNIQYF.

The rearrangement uses TRBV30 and TRBJ2-5, with 7 bases lining up with TRBD2. The germline V gene encodes CDR1 GTSNPN and CDR2 SVGIG (reference sequence). CDR3 length equals 14 residues. The V and J ends lost 3 bases and 5 bases, in that order; junction bases with no gene match: 9. CDR3 in amino acids: CAWRDPAGDETQYF. CDR3 bases: TGTGCCTGGAGGGACCCGGCGGGGGACGAGACCCAGTACTTC.

CDR3 protein: CASSSANLEQYF. CDR3 in DNA: TGTGCCAGCTCTTCGGCAAACCTCGAGCAGTACTTC. The chain employs TRBV11-2 and TRBJ2-7, with no clear D. In germline, CDR1 is SGHAT, CDR2 FQNNGV. CDR3 size: 12 residues. Trimming shortened V by 8 bases and J by 6 bases, and 14 bases separated the two germline ends.